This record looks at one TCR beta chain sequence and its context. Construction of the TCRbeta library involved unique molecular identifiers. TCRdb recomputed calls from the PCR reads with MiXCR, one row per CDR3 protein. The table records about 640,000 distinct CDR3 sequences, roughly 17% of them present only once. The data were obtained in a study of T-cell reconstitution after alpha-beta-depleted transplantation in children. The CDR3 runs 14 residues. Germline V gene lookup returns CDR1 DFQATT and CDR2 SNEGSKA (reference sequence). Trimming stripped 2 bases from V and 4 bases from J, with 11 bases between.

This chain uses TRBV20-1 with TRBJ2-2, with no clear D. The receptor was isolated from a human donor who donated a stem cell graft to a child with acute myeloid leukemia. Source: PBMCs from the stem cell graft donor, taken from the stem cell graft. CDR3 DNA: TGCAGTGCTAGAAAAACCGGCGGCACCGGGGAGCTGTTTTTT. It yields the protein CSARKTGGTGELFF.